This T cell receptor beta chain was documented in a study of blood T cell repertoires in COVID-19. Study as a whole: Italy, Spain and the United States were the sources of the convalescent and acute COVID-19 samples. PBMCs, B-cell-depleted T cells, or T cells were the source of the cDNA or gDNA that made up the material.

The J segment lost 3 bases and the V segment lost 7 bases, leaving 0 bases of the junction unmatched. The CDR3 spans 12 residues. The germline gives CDR1 SQVTM, CDR2 ANQGSEA. Authors' data handling: Quantification of nucleated cells was approximated via reference gene primer amplification. Clones were sequenced by immunoSEQ multiplex PCR, and TCRdb holds only the in-frame ones, with some missing. V and J calls and clone size are those listed in that table; D and trimming were worked out from the DNA. The profile covers 150,000 or so clones, with approximately 84% appearing a single time and about a fifth taken by the ten largest. This clone was detected only once.

The clonotype originates from a woman at least 80 years old with acute or convalescent COVID-19. The sequenced sample consisted of peripheral blood. This sequence joins TRBV29-1 and TRBJ2-1, with TRBD2 identical over 10 bases. The CDR3 region is CSEREGYNEQFF. The CDR3 DNA sequence: TGCAGCGAGCGGGAGGGCTACAATGAGCAGTTCTTC.